Each of the 27 T cell receptor beta chains below was sequenced from the same sample in a study of CD8 T cells in ankylosing spondylitis. In TCRdb, the 5' RACE reads were re-called with MiXCR into one record per CDR3 protein. The table has about 300,000 distinct CDR3 sequences, 20% to 25% seen once. The specimen was blood, either unsorted or a sorted T cell fraction (not recorded which). These receptors originate from a female donor with ankylosing spondylitis or in good health (not recorded which).

The genes are TRBV12-3 or TRBV12-4 and TRBJ2-2; 7 bases match TRBD2. The length of the CDR3 is 14 residues. The V and J ends lost 6 bases and 3 bases, in that order; junction bases with no gene match: 4. CDR3 sequence: CASSGGGYTGELFF. The CDR3 DNA reads as TGTGCCAGCAGCGGCGGGGGATACACCGGGGAGCTGTTTTTT.

This chain uses TRBV20-1 with TRBJ2-7; 7 bases match TRBD1. CDR3 length: 16 amino acids. Germline-derived CDR1 and CDR2 are DFQATT and SNEGSKA (reference sequence). The V segment lost 1 base and the J segment 3 bases; nucleotides outside the gene matches: 12. CDR3 nucleotide sequence: TGCAGTGCTAGAGCCGAGGGGGCCTTAAATAACTACGAGCAGTACTTC. It yields the protein CSARAEGALNNYEQYF.

The table lists this clonotype with many counts. This chain uses TRBV28 with TRBJ1-2; 7 nucleotides agree with TRBD1. This CDR3 comprises 14 residues. Germline V gives CDR1 MDHEN, CDR2 SYDVKM. Losses at the gene ends were 6 bases for V and 9 bases for J; bases not matched to a gene: 13. CDR3 bases: TGTGCCAGCAGAGTGACAGGGAACCCCCAAAGCTACACCTTC. Amino acid sequence: CASRVTGNPQSYTF.

The V call is TRBV5-4, the J call TRBJ2-1; the D gene is possibly TRBD2 (5 bases). Looked up from germline, CDR1 is SGHNT and CDR2 is YYREEE (reference sequence). There are 15 residues in the CDR3. The V and J ends lost 4 bases and 5 bases respectively, with 16 bases between them. The CDR3 region is CASSVLSGGHNEQFF. The CDR3 nucleotides read TGTGCCAGCAGCGTCTTAAGCGGAGGTCACAATGAGCAGTTCTTC.

The rearrangement joins TRBV29-1 to TRBJ1-1; D gene uncertain. The CDR3 consists of 12 residues. V was shortened by 2 bases and J by 0 bases, with 4 bases between the two germline ends. Germline CDR1 and CDR2: SQVTM and ANQGSEA. CDR3 DNA sequence: TGCAGCGTTGAACAGTTGAACACTGAAGCTTTCTTT. Translation: CSVEQLNTEAFF.

This clonotype came up a few times. J is TRBJ2-7 and V is TRBV5-1, with 7 bases that match TRBD2. After removal of 3 bases from V and 2 bases from J, the junction contained 8 bases not matched to a gene. The CDR3 loop spans 15 amino acids. Germline V gene lookup returns CDR1 SGHRS and CDR2 YFSETQ. The CDR3 spells CASSSRPGTTYEQYF. CDR3 nucleotides: TGCGCCAGCAGCTCCAGACCCGGGACTACCTACGAGCAGTACTTC.

This clonotype was seen many times. The CDR3 loop reads CSARDSGWRGSYNEQFF. CDR3 in DNA: TGCAGTGCTAGAGACTCCGGCTGGCGGGGATCCTACAATGAGCAGTTCTTC. This chain connects TRBV20-1 to TRBJ2-1; weak D call: TRBD2 (6 bases). The V end lost 0 bases, the J end lost 1 base, and 16 bases lay between the germline ends. Germline assignment: CDR1 DFQATT and CDR2 SNEGSKA (reference sequence). This CDR3 spans 17 amino acids.

This chain joins TRBV29-1 and TRBJ2-5, with 10 bases that match TRBD1. CDR1 is SQVTM, CDR2 ANQGSEA, per germline. The CDR3 loop spans 12 amino acids. The ends lost 6 bases at V and 6 bases at J; junction bases unmatched: 4. CDR3 loop: CSVRDRGQTQYF. The DNA of the CDR3 is TGCAGCGTCCGGGACAGGGGTCAGACCCAGTACTTC.

This chain joins TRBV5-8 and TRBJ2-3; a possible D gene is TRBD2 (5 bases). This CDR3 comprises 15 residues. Germline values: CDR1 SGHTS, CDR2 YDEGEE. Trimming took off 1 base at V and 1 base at J, with 10 bases between the two ends. CDR3 nucleotide sequence: TGTGCCAGCAGCTTGAAGCGAGGGCGCACAGATACGCAGTATTTT. Translating it yields CASSLKRGRTDTQYF. Full variable domain (outside the CDR3, taken from reference TRBV5-8 and TRBJ2-3): EAGVTQSPTHLIKTRGQQATLRCSPISGHTSVYWYQQALGLGLQFLLWYDEGEERNRGNFPPRFSGRQFPNYSSELNVNALELEDSALYLCASSLKRGRTDTQYFGPGTRLTVL.

This clonotype was seen many times. The gene calls are TRBV29-1 and TRBJ2-7; 7 bases map to TRBD1. The germline V gene has CDR1 SQVTM and CDR2 ANQGSEA. The CDR3 spans 13 residues. V was clipped by 4 bases and J by 6 bases; unmatched bases: 9. This CDR3 is CSVVPGGLGEQYF. Written as DNA, the CDR3 is TGCAGCGTTGTCCCAGGGGGTTTAGGCGAGCAGTACTTC.

The chain links TRBV2 to TRBJ2-2, with D possibly being TRBD1 or TRBD2 (6 bases each). The CDR3 sequence is 14 residues long. Trimming removed 6 bases at V and 5 bases at J, with 13 bases between. Germline CDR1 reads SNHLY; CDR2 reads FYNNEI. For the CDR3, the DNA is TGTGCCAGCAGACTCGGGGGCCGAACCGGGGAGCTGTTTTTT. Amino acids: CASRLGGRTGELFF.

This clonotype turned up a few times. V and J are TRBV6-1 and TRBJ1-2; the D is unclear. This CDR3 region has 14 residues. V was pared by 1 base and J by 6 bases, with 12 bases between. From germline, CDR1 is MNHNS and CDR2 SASEGT. Here the CDR3 DNA reads TGTGCCAGCAGTGAAGGCGGAGGGATTAATGGCTACACCTTC. Translating it yields CASSEGGGINGYTF.

This chain links TRBV5-5 with TRBJ1-4; D unclear. V gave up 0 bases and J gave up 4 bases, with 16 bases separating them. Germline CDR1 reads SGHKS; CDR2 reads YYEKEE (reference sequence). The CDR3 loop spans 17 amino acids. CDR3 sequence (DNA): TGTGCCAGCAGCTTGGTCCCCTGGGATAAGATTAATGAAAAACTGTTTTTT. It specifies CASSLVPWDKINEKLFF.

This clonotype showed up just a few times. This chain connects TRBV5-4 to TRBJ2-5; 11 bases fit TRBD2. This CDR3 is 16 amino acids long. Germline V gene data show CDR1 as SGHNT and CDR2 as YYREEE (reference sequence). V shed 1 base and J 2 bases; nucleotides not matched to a gene: 4. CDR3 in DNA: TGTGCCAGCAGCTTGCAGGTAGCGGGAGGGCAAGAGACCCAGTACTTC. Its protein is CASSLQVAGGQETQYF.

The CDR3 DNA sequence: TGCGCCAGCAGCTTGTACAAGGGGTTCGCGAACACCGGGGAGCTGTTTTTT. It specifies CASSLYKGFANTGELFF. V is TRBV5-1 and J is TRBJ2-2; D may be TRBD1 (5 bases). The V end lost 1 base, the J end lost 0 bases, and 13 bases lay between the germline ends. The CDR3 covers 17 residues. Germline values: CDR1 SGHRS, CDR2 YFSETQ.

The V and J genes are TRBV6-2 or TRBV6-3 and TRBJ1-5; D remains ambiguous. The length of the CDR3 is 14 residues. Trimming took off 7 bases at V and 5 bases at J, with 15 bases between the two ends. Germline V gene sequence: CDR1 MNHEY, CDR2 SVGEGT. This CDR3 is CASTLAQRHQPQHF. As DNA, the CDR3 is TGTGCCAGCACCTTGGCACAGAGGCATCAGCCCCAGCATTTT.

The rearrangement links TRBV27 to TRBJ1-2; D remains unclear. The CDR3 sequence is 14 residues long. The ends were cut back, 1 base at V and 3 bases at J, with 9 bases in the middle. CDR1 is MNHEY, CDR2 SMNVEV, per germline (reference sequence). Written as DNA, the CDR3 is TGTGCCAGCAGTTTATTTCCGCGGGACTATGGCTACACCTTC. Its protein is CASSLFPRDYGYTF.

The chain recombines TRBV6-1 with TRBJ1-5, with TRBD1 matching 10 bases. V was clipped by 6 bases and J by 6 bases; unmatched bases: 5. The germline CDR1 and CDR2 sequences are MNHNS and SASEGT. The CDR3 covers 14 residues. The CDR3 spells CASRGQGFTQPQHF. The CDR3 nucleotides are TGTGCCAGCAGGGGACAGGGGTTTACTCAGCCCCAGCATTTT.

The J gene is TRBJ2-3, the V gene TRBV20-1, with 7 bases lining up with TRBD2. Germline-derived CDR1 and CDR2 are DFQATT and SNEGSKA (reference sequence). The CDR3 loop spans 13 amino acids. V was clipped by 6 bases and J by 6 bases; unmatched bases: 9. CDR3 sequence: CSAMGGSGDTQYF. CDR3 nucleotides: TGCAGTGCCATGGGCGGGAGCGGTGATACGCAGTATTTT.

In this sample, this clonotype turned up a few times. The J gene is TRBJ1-1, the V gene TRBV12-3 or TRBV12-4; D is unresolved. V was trimmed by 1 base and J by 1 base, leaving 16 bases between them. The CDR3 is made up of 17 amino acids. Written as DNA, the CDR3 is TGTGCCAGCAGTTTAGGGACCAGAACGCCAGGGAACACTGAAGCTTTCTTT. Its protein product is CASSLGTRTPGNTEAFF.

V gene TRBV20-1 combines with J gene TRBJ2-1; a possible D gene is TRBD2 (5 bases). The length of the CDR3 is 11 residues. Trimming left V 4 bases short and J 7 bases short, with 8 bases between. Germline values: CDR1 DFQATT, CDR2 SNEGSKA (reference sequence). This CDR3 is CSATTRNEQFF. The CDR3 nucleotides are TGCAGTGCTACTACTAGGAATGAGCAGTTCTTC.

There are many counts of this clonotype. The genes are TRBV11-3 and TRBJ2-3, with 10 bases matching TRBD1. The CDR3 has 16 amino acids. V gave up 2 bases and J gave up 4 bases; unmatched junction bases: 6. Germline V gene data show CDR1 as SGHNT and CDR2 as YENEEA. The CDR3 here is CASSLLRTGGADTQYF. DNA for the CDR3: TGTGCCAGCAGCTTACTCCGGACAGGGGGTGCAGATACGCAGTATTTT.

V usage is TRBV7-3 and J usage is TRBJ2-1; D perhaps matches TRBD1 (6 bases). CDR1 and CDR2 (germline): SGHTA, FQGTGA. There are 15 residues in the CDR3. Trimming took 5 bases from V and 8 from J, leaving 19 bases between them. CDR3 coding DNA: TGTGCCAGCAGCGCCATAGGGGGTTCGAGGGATGAGCAGTTCTTC. Amino acid sequence: CASSAIGGSRDEQFF.

This clonotype was counted ten times or more. The chain couples TRBV3-1 to TRBJ2-3, with 11 nucleotides matching TRBD2. Unmatched junction bases numbered 2, after V lost 1 base and J lost 2 bases. The CDR3 consists of 16 residues. Germline CDR1 LGHDT, CDR2 YNNKEL (reference sequence). The CDR3, as DNA: TGTGCCAGCAGCCAAGGGACTAGCGGGCTCACAGATACGCAGTATTTT. It translates to CASSQGTSGLTDTQYF.

This clonotype turned up a few times. The rearrangement uses TRBV6-6 and TRBJ1-1; TRBD1 aligns across 7 bases. Germline CDR1 is MNHNY and CDR2 is SVGAGI (reference sequence). The CDR3 is made up of 12 amino acids. J gave up 4 bases and V 7 bases, and 3 bases lay outside the gene matches. The chain's CDR3 is CASNRGGTEAFF. The CDR3 DNA sequence: TGTGCCAGCAACAGGGGCGGCACTGAAGCTTTCTTT.

The table lists this clonotype with many counts. The chain has TRBV20-1 and TRBJ2-5; 7 nucleotides agree with TRBD2. The V gene end was trimmed by 0 bases and the J gene end by 5 bases; junction bases not matched to a gene: 3. Looked up from germline, CDR1 is DFQATT and CDR2 is SNEGSKA (reference sequence). CDR3 length equals 13 residues. The CDR3 coding sequence is TGCAGTGCTAGAGAGGGGGGGTGGGAGACCCAGTACTTC. Protein: CSAREGGWETQYF.

The rearrangement joins TRBV7-9 to TRBJ2-2; TRBD1 matches 8 bases. CDR1 is SEHNR and CDR2 is FQNEAQ in the germline V gene (reference sequence). This CDR3 region has 14 residues. Trimming took 6 bases from V and 5 from J; bases not matched to a gene: 5. As DNA, the CDR3 is TGTGCCAGCAGTGGGACAGGTGGGACCGGGGAGCTGTTTTTT. Amino acid sequence: CASSGTGGTGELFF. The whole variable domain, remainder taken from reference TRBV7-9 and TRBJ2-2, is DTGVSQNPRHKITKRGQNVTFRCDPISEHNRLYWYRQTLGQGPEFLTYFQNEAQLEKSRLLSDRFSAERPKGSFSTLEIQRTEQGDSAMYLCASSGTGGTGELFFGEGSRLTVL.